The 27 T cell receptor beta chains below all came from one sample that was sequenced in a study of cytotoxic CD8 clonotypes in ibrutinib-treated CLL. Profiled with immunoSEQ multiplex PCR; TCRdb holds only in-frame clones, not every one. This repertoire shows 330,000 or so clones, under 70% found once; its top ten account for approximately 6%. The sequencing used PBMCs, collected after 36 months of ibrutinib treatment. These receptors all stem from a human donor with chronic lymphocytic leukemia.

The sample holds a few counts of this clone. The chain combines TRBV2 with TRBJ1-6; D unclear. With 0 bases removed from V and 7 bases from J, the gap between germline ends came to 13 bases. Germline lookup yields CDR1 SNHLY and CDR2 FYNNEI. The CDR3 is 16 residues long. The CDR3 nucleotides are TGTGCCAGCAGTGAAGCGAGGACCCGTCAGAATTCACCCCTCCACTTT. Translated: CASSEARTRQNSPLHF. The full variable domain, in which reference TRBV2 and TRBJ1-6 provide the parts outside the CDR3, is EPEVTQTPSHQVTQMGQEVILRCVPISNHLYFYWYRQILGQKVEFLVSFYNNEISEKSEIFDDQFSVERPDGSNFTLKIRSTKLEDSAMYFCASSEARTRQNSPLHFGNGTRLTVT.

J is TRBJ1-2 and V is TRBV5-1, with TRBD1 matching 11 bases. The CDR3 has 14 amino acids. Per germline, CDR1 SGHRS and CDR2 YFSETQ. After removal of 3 bases from V and 8 bases from J, the junction contained 6 bases not matched to a gene. The CDR3 bases are TGCGCCAGCAGCTGGGACAGGGGGATAGGAGGCTACACCTTC. This sequence encodes CASSWDRGIGGYTF.

This clone was seen once. The chain combines TRBV6-5 with TRBJ2-7; a possible D gene is TRBD2 (5 bases). The V end lost 0 bases, the J end lost 4 bases, and 13 bases lay between the germline ends. CDR1 MNHEY and CDR2 SVGAGI come from the germline V gene. The CDR3 is 15 amino acids. In nucleotides, the CDR3 is TGTGCCAGCAGTTACTCTAAAGAGGGTGGGTACGAGCAGTACTTC. It specifies CASSYSKEGGYEQYF.

The rearrangement uses TRBV19 and TRBJ1-5; D perhaps matches TRBD1 (6 bases). V was shortened by 5 bases and J by 7 bases, with 12 bases between the two germline ends. CDR1 and CDR2 from the germline V gene are LNHDA and SQIVND (reference sequence). The CDR3 totals 13 residues. The CDR3 region is CASSPAGGQPQHF. CDR3 DNA sequence: TGTGCCAGTAGTCCGGCCGGGGGCCAGCCCCAGCATTTT.

The V gene is TRBV10-2, the J gene TRBJ2-3; TRBD2 matches at 12 bases. The CDR3 totals 16 residues. From germline, CDR1 is WSHSY and CDR2 SAAADI. V shed 11 bases, J shed 2 bases, and the junction held 11 bases outside the gene matches. The CDR3 coding sequence is TGCGCCTTGGGGCCACTAGCGGGGGGCCACACAGATACGCAGTATTTT. It encodes CALGPLAGGHTDTQYF.

This clone was seen a handful of times. The gene calls are TRBV28 and TRBJ1-2, with a tentative D call TRBD1 (5 bases). CDR3 size: 15 residues. Germline loops: CDR1 MDHEN, CDR2 SYDVKM. V lost 5 bases, J lost 3 bases, and 16 bases lay in between. This chain's CDR3 is CASSNLGQDDYGYTF. For the CDR3, the DNA is TGTGCCAGCAGTAATCTGGGGCAGGACGACTATGGCTACACCTTC.

This chain uses TRBV5-6 with TRBJ1-1; D not resolved. The CDR3 contains 13 residues. Germline V gene sequence: CDR1 SGHDT, CDR2 YYEEEE. V dropped 0 bases and J dropped 8 bases, with 11 bases sitting between them. CDR3 sequence (DNA): TGTGCCAGCAGCTTGGTGGAAGTGGGCGAAGCTTTCTTT. Protein product: CASSLVEVGEAFF.

This clone was counted a few times. The V gene is TRBV7-7, the J gene TRBJ2-2; TRBD1 might be the D (5 bases). V lost 2 bases and J 3 bases, leaving 7 bases between the germline ends. From germline, CDR1 is SSHAT and CDR2 FNYEAQ (reference sequence). This CDR3 has 14 amino acids. CDR3 nucleotide sequence: TGTGCCAGCAGCTTACGCAGGGACACCGGGGAGCTGTTTTTT. Its translation: CASSLRRDTGELFF.

The rearrangement uses TRBV5-1 and TRBJ1-1; possible D gene TRBD1, 6 bases. The CDR3 contains 16 residues. V was cut by 5 bases and J by 1 base, with 18 bases left in between. The germline gives CDR1 SGHRS, CDR2 YFSETQ. The CDR3 DNA follows: TGCGCCAGCAGTAACCCGCGGGGGGCCGGGAACACTGAAGCTTTCTTT. This sequence encodes CASSNPRGAGNTEAFF.

CDR3 sequence reads: CASSSLRDTEAFF. CDR3 nucleotide sequence: TGTGCCAGCAGTTCCCTCCGGGACACTGAAGCTTTCTTT. The chain uses TRBV6-5 and TRBJ1-1; D call uncertain. CDR3 length: 13 amino acids. Germline V gene lookup returns CDR1 MNHEY and CDR2 SVGAGI. Trimming pared 4 bases from V and 3 bases from J, leaving 9 bases between.

This clone was detected a few times. The chain joins TRBV19 to TRBJ2-7; the D is unclear. Germline CDR1 LNHDA, CDR2 SQIVND (reference sequence). CDR3 length equals 14 residues. The V end was cut by 3 bases, the J end by 0 bases, with 9 bases between. This chain's CDR3 is CASSMARSSYEQYF. The CDR3, as DNA: TGTGCCAGTAGTATGGCAAGGAGCTCCTACGAGCAGTACTTC. Variable domain in full (rest from reference TRBV19 and TRBJ2-7): DGGITQSPKYLFRKEGQNVTLSCEQNLNHDAMYWYRQDPGQGLRLIYYSQIVNDFQKGDIAEGYSVSREKKESFPLTVTSAQKNPTAFYLCASSMARSSYEQYFGPGTRLTVT.

The rearrangement joins TRBV2 to TRBJ1-5; 7 bases match TRBD1. The germline gives CDR1 SNHLY, CDR2 FYNNEI. The junction had 14 bases not matched to a gene; V was cut back by 8 bases and J by 4 bases. This CDR3 is 16 amino acids long. The CDR3, as DNA: TGTGCCAGCCGGAGGGCCATACAGGGGCCGAATCAGCCCCAGCATTTT. Encoded protein: CASRRAIQGPNQPQHF.

This clone has only a few counts. The rearrangement joins TRBV5-1 to TRBJ2-7; no clear D gene. The CDR3 sequence is 14 residues long. V lost 2 bases and J lost 3, with 12 bases in between. Germline V gives CDR1 SGHRS, CDR2 YFSETQ. As DNA, the CDR3 is TGCGCCAGCAGCTTAATACCGGGTAGCTACGAGCAGTACTTC. Translated: CASSLIPGSYEQYF.

The chain links TRBV5-6 to TRBJ2-5; no definite D call. The CDR3 is 17 amino acids. V was pared by 3 bases and J by 5 bases, with 23 bases between. CDR1 is SGHDT, CDR2 YYEEEE, per germline. This CDR3 reads CASSSKGWGGLGETQYF. The CDR3 region has the DNA TGTGCCAGCAGCTCGAAGGGATGGGGTGGTTTGGGGGAGACCCAGTACTTC.

The chain combines TRBV9 with TRBJ2-6; D uncertain. Trimming took 0 bases from V and 0 from J, leaving 13 bases between them. Germline loops: CDR1 SGDLS, CDR2 YYNGEE. CDR3 length: 18 residues. CDR3 protein: CASSVELFGVSGANVLTF. The DNA of the CDR3 is TGTGCCAGCAGCGTAGAGTTGTTTGGGGTCTCTGGGGCCAACGTCCTGACTTTC.

V gene TRBV27 combines with J gene TRBJ1-1; 7 bases match TRBD1. This CDR3 has 15 amino acids. The J segment lost 1 base and the V segment lost 5 bases, leaving 7 bases of the junction unmatched. The V gene's germline CDR1 is MNHEY and CDR2 SMNVEV (reference sequence). The chain's CDR3 is CASSVLGQRNTEAFF. The CDR3 coding sequence is TGTGCCAGCAGTGTCCTGGGACAGCGGAACACTGAAGCTTTCTTT.

The gene calls are TRBV29-1 and TRBJ2-1; 11 bases fit TRBD2. The germline V gene encodes CDR1 SQVTM and CDR2 ANQGSEA. The V gene end was trimmed by 6 bases and the J gene end by 3 bases; junction bases not matched to a gene: 4. The CDR3 runs 14 residues. This CDR3 is CSVTGLADYNEQFF. The CDR3 coding sequence is TGCAGCGTCACGGGACTAGCGGACTACAATGAGCAGTTCTTC.

The chain joins TRBV7-2 to TRBJ2-3, with D possibly matching TRBD2 (5 bases). The CDR3 runs to 13 residues. Looked up from germline, CDR1 is SGHTA and CDR2 is FQGNSA. Trimming pared 5 bases from V and 3 bases from J, leaving 9 bases between. The CDR3 coding sequence is TGTGCCAGCAGCGTACGGGGAACAGATACGCAGTATTTT. Encoded protein: CASSVRGTDTQYF.

This clone was observed a handful of times. One end of the junction does not line up with germline, which may come from a read error. The CDR3 region has the DNA TGTGCCAGCAGCATAGACGGCCCTAGAAGCCTCCACTTT. It yields the protein CASSIDGPRSLHF. The rearrangement uses TRBV11-2 and TRBJ1-6; D is uncertain. CDR3 length: 13 residues. Germline lookup yields CDR1 SGHAT and CDR2 FQNNGV.

This chain connects TRBV9 to TRBJ2-7; 7 nucleotides align to TRBD1. The CDR3 spans 17 residues. CDR1 is SGDLS, CDR2 YYNGEE, per germline. V lost 3 bases, J lost 3 bases, and 15 bases stayed unmatched. The CDR3 sequence: CASSGNPRTGDLYEQYF. The CDR3 nucleotides read TGTGCCAGCAGCGGCAACCCCAGGACAGGTGATCTCTACGAGCAGTACTTC.

The V call is TRBV6-6, the J call TRBJ1-1; no clear D. This CDR3 is built from 12 residues. CDR1 MNHNY and CDR2 SVGAGI come from the germline V gene (reference sequence). Deletions cut 6 bases from V and 5 bases from J, with 10 bases between. The CDR3, as DNA: TGTGCCAGCAGCGAGGGTGGGACTGAAGCTTTCTTT. Amino acids: CASSEGGTEAFF.

This sequence joins TRBV5-1 and TRBJ1-1; D gene ambiguous. The V gene's germline CDR1 is SGHRS and CDR2 YFSETQ. The CDR3 is 13 amino acids. V was cut by 0 bases and J by 7 bases, with 10 bases left in between. DNA of the CDR3: TGCGCCAGCAGCTTGGAGGCAGTCGGTGAAGCTTTCTTT. It translates to CASSLEAVGEAFF.

The rearrangement links TRBV4-3 to TRBJ1-1; TRBD1 is a possible D gene (6 bases). This CDR3 spans 18 amino acids. Trimming shortened V by 0 bases and J by 2 bases, and 19 bases separated the two germline ends. Germline V gene data show CDR1 as LGHNA and CDR2 as YSLEER. The CDR3 nucleotides read TGCGCCAGCAGCCAAGATTATCGGGGGGCGATATCAAACACTGAAGCTTTCTTT. Translated: CASSQDYRGAISNTEAFF.

The CDR3 protein is CASSRYRGGETQYF. The CDR3 nucleotides are TGCGCCAGCAGCCGCTACAGGGGTGGAGAGACCCAGTACTTC. The chain recombines TRBV4-1 with TRBJ2-5; the match to TRBD1 covers 7 bases. Germline V lookup: CDR1 MGHRA, CDR2 YSYEKL. V shed 4 bases, J shed 4 bases, and the junction held 6 bases outside the gene matches. This CDR3 spans 14 amino acids.

This chain's CDR3 is CASTRQGNFYEQYF. The CDR3 coding sequence is TGTGCCAGCACCCGACAGGGAAATTTCTACGAGCAGTACTTC. The chain is built from TRBV28 and TRBJ2-7, with 7 bases aligning to TRBD1. This CDR3 contains 14 residues. The germline V gene encodes CDR1 MDHEN and CDR2 SYDVKM. The V segment lost 7 bases and the J segment 3 bases; nucleotides outside the gene matches: 9.

This rearrangement joins TRBV9 to TRBJ2-5; D uncertain. In germline, CDR1 is SGDLS, CDR2 YYNGEE. The V end was cut by 0 bases, the J end by 4 bases, with 13 bases between. This CDR3 spans 15 amino acids. CDR3 nucleotides: TGTGCCAGCAGCGTAGGGTCGCATAGCACAGAGACCCAGTACTTC. Translation gives CASSVGSHSTETQYF.

The chain carries TRBV19 and TRBJ2-5, with D perhaps TRBD2 (5 bases). In germline, CDR1 is LNHDA, CDR2 SQIVND (reference sequence). V was cut by 6 bases and J by 1 base, with 15 bases left in between. The CDR3 totals 15 residues. In DNA, the CDR3 is TGTGCCAGTAGCATGATAAGCGGAACCCAAGAGACCCAGTACTTC. Translated: CASSMISGTQETQYF.